A selection of T cell receptor beta chains follows, all from one sample in a study of identical twins. A single record per CDR3 protein comes from TCRdb applying MiXCR to the 5' RACE reads. Of roughly 250,000 distinct CDR3 sequences in the sample, over 13% are singletons; the top ten hold approximately 9.3%. The specimen was memory (CD45RO+) T cells sorted from blood. These receptors all stem from a woman under 30 in good health. CDR3s include the opening cysteine and the closing phenylalanine or tryptophan. Fields, in order: V gene, clone size, D gene, J gene, CDR3 DNA, CDR3 protein. The D gene is left open where the match is weak. Clone size appears in some rows only: once, few, many, or a class for an expanded clone.

TRBV20-1,few,TRBD2,TRBJ2-7,TGCAGTGCCCGCCCTAGCGGGAGGTCTTGGGAGCAGTACTTC,CSARPSGRSWEQYF
TRBV7-3,NA,TRBD2,TRBJ2-2,TGTGCCAGCAGCTTAATAGGCTACGCGGGGGGCACGAACACCGGGGAGCTGTTTTTT,CASSLIGYAGGTNTGELFF
TRBV29-1,few,NA,TRBJ2-3,TGCAGCGTTGAAGTCCGGTACAAAACCGGGGGAGATACGCAGTATTTT,CSVEVRYKTGGDTQYF
TRBV12-5,NA,TRBD2,TRBJ2-7,TGTGCTAGTGGACCCGACGGTACTAGCGCCAGAACATCCTACGAGCAGTACTTC,CASGPDGTSARTSYEQYF
TRBV14,few,NA,TRBJ1-2,TGTGCCAGCAGCCAAGGACTAAGGAATTTGGGCTACACCTTC,CASSQGLRNLGYTF
TRBV18,NA,NA,TRBJ1-5,TGTGCCAGCTCACCACAGGGGTTGGATCAGCCCCAGCATTTT,CASSPQGLDQPQHF
TRBV5-1,NA,NA,TRBJ2-5,TGCGCCAGCAGCGTCTTCGGAGAGACCCAGTACTTC,CASSVFGETQYF
TRBV20-1,many,NA,TRBJ1-6,TGCAGTGCCTCCATGGGGGGGCGCTATTCACCCCTCCACTTT,CSASMGGRYSPLHF
TRBV20-1,few,NA,TRBJ2-3,TGCAGTGCTAGCGGGGGCGGGAACACAGATACGCAGTATTTT,CSASGGGNTDTQYF
TRBV5-5,few,NA,TRBJ2-4,TGTGCCAGCAGCCACTCACGGGGGAGTAGGGACATTCAGTACTTC,CASSHSRGSRDIQYF
TRBV29-1,NA,NA,TRBJ2-5,TGCAGCGGTGGGACAGAGACCCAGTACTTC,CSGGTETQYF
TRBV14,once,NA,TRBJ2-1,TGTGCCAGCAGCCTTTGGGGGGGCCCCTACAATGAGCAGTTCTTC,CASSLWGGPYNEQFF
TRBV20-1,NA,NA,TRBJ2-1,TGCAGTGCCCTGGGTAGCTCCTACAATGAGCAGTTCTTC,CSALGSSYNEQFF
TRBV24-1,few,TRBD2,TRBJ2-3,TGTGCCACCAGTGATCGGACTAGCGGTGATACGCAGTATTTT,CATSDRTSGDTQYF
TRBV5-4,NA,TRBD2,TRBJ2-7,TGTGCCAGCACCTTGACGGGGGGATACGAGCAGTACTTC,CASTLTGGYEQYF
TRBV7-6,few,TRBD2,TRBJ2-2,TGTGCCAGCAGCTTAGCCGCGGGGGGAACCGCCGGGGAGCTGTTTTTT,CASSLAAGGTAGELFF
TRBV2,NA,NA,TRBJ1-6,TGTGCCAGCAGTGAAAAATCTAGAAGTCTTTCACCCCTCCACTTT,CASSEKSRSLSPLHF
TRBV6-1,few,TRBD1,TRBJ2-2,TGTGCCAGCAGTCCCGGGACAGAGCCCGGGGAGCTGTTTTTT,CASSPGTEPGELFF
TRBV20-1,NA,NA,TRBJ1-4,TGCAGTGCTTATCATCAGGGTAGGGAACTGTTTTTT,CSAYHQGRELFF
TRBV18,few,TRBD1,TRBJ1-1,TGTGCCAGCTCACCAACACAGGGGGATGACGCTTTCTTT,CASSPTQGDDAFF
TRBV18,NA,TRBD2,TRBJ2-1,TGTGCCAGCTCAAGATGGACTAGCGGGGACGGTGGTGAGCAGTTCTTC,CASSRWTSGDGGEQFF
TRBV7-9,few,NA,TRBJ2-1,TGTGCCAGCAGCCTTAGGACAGCCTACAATGAGCAGTTCTTC,CASSLRTAYNEQFF
TRBV7-3,NA,TRBD1,TRBJ2-1,TGTGCCAGCAGCTTCGACAGGGGGGGAGAGCAGTTCTTC,CASSFDRGGEQFF
TRBV5-1,NA,TRBD2,TRBJ2-1,TGCGCCAGCGAGCGGGGGGGCCTTTACAATGAGCAGTTCTTC,CASERGGLYNEQFF
TRBV6-1,many,TRBD2,TRBJ2-2,TGTGCCAGCAGCACGGGAGGGCGGTACGGGGAGCTGTTTTTT,CASSTGGRYGELFF
TRBV7-8,few,NA,TRBJ2-3,TGTGCCAGCAGCTTAGGTGGCAGACCCCTAGATACGCGGGATTTT,CASSLGGRPLDTRDF
TRBV10-3,NA,TRBD2,TRBJ2-1,TGTGCCATCAGGGGACTAGCGGGAGGGACCAATGAGCAGTTCTTC,CAIRGLAGGTNEQFF
TRBV5-1,many,NA,TRBJ2-5,TGCGCCAGCAGTGTTTTTGGACCCCACACCCAAGAGACCCAGTACTTC,CASSVFGPHTQETQYF
TRBV12-5,many,NA,TRBJ1-5,TGTGCTAGTGGTTTAAGTCGGGATCAGCCCCAGCATTTT,CASGLSRDQPQHF
TRBV7-7,NA,TRBD1,TRBJ2-7,TGTGCTAGCAGCTACGGACAGGGAAGTTCCTACGAGCAGTACTTC,CASSYGQGSSYEQYF
TRBV7-9,few,TRBD1,TRBJ1-2,TGTGCCAGCTTTACAGGGGGATATGGCTACACCTTC,CASFTGGYGYTF
TRBV18,few,TRBD1,TRBJ2-5,TGTGCCAGCTCACCACTCCGGGACAGGGTTTCAGAGACCCAGTACTTC,CASSPLRDRVSETQYF
TRBV4-3,NA,TRBD1,TRBJ1-2,TGCGCCAGCAGCCAAGGAGACAGGGGTGGGTATGGCTACACCTTC,CASSQGDRGGYGYTF
TRBV3-1,NA,NA,TRBJ2-7,TGTGCCAGCAGCCAGGAGTACTACTCAACCTACGAGCAGTACTTC,CASSQEYYSTYEQYF
TRBV5-1,few,TRBD1,TRBJ1-2,TGCGCCAGCAGCTTGGAGGGACAGTATTCCTATGGCTACACCTTC,CASSLEGQYSYGYTF
TRBV3-1,few,TRBD1,TRBJ2-3,TGTGCCAGCAGCCTCGAACGGGACAGGTCCACAGATACGCAGTATTTT,CASSLERDRSTDTQYF
TRBV18,few,TRBD2,TRBJ2-1,TGTGCCAGCTCCGAAGTGGGACTAGCGGGGAACAATGAGCAGTTCTTC,CASSEVGLAGNNEQFF
TRBV4-2,NA,NA,TRBJ2-6,TGTGCCAGCAGCCAAGAAGGGAACTCTGGGGCCAACGTCCTGACTTTC,CASSQEGNSGANVLTF
TRBV15,NA,NA,TRBJ2-7,TGTGCCACCAGACCCGACAACTCGCGTGAGCAGTACTTC,CATRPDNSREQYF
TRBV20-1,NA,NA,TRBJ2-1,TGCAGTGCTAGAGGGCTAGAGGCCCACAATGAGCAGTTCTTC,CSARGLEAHNEQFF
TRBV20-1,few,TRBD2,TRBJ2-1,TGCAGTGCTCTGGGCGGGGGGGCTCTTGAGCAGTTCTTC,CSALGGGALEQFF
TRBV20-1,NA,TRBD2,TRBJ2-3,TGCAGCGGGACTAGCGGCACAGATACGCAGTATTTT,CSGTSGTDTQYF
TRBV10-2,many,TRBD2,TRBJ2-1,TGCGCCAGCAGTGACGGGGGGGGGCGGAACTTC,CASSDGGGRNF
TRBV12-3/TRBV12-4,NA,TRBD2,TRBJ2-1,TGTGCCAGCAGCTCTAGCGGGCCCCACAATGAGCAGTTCTTC,CASSSSGPHNEQFF
TRBV18,once,TRBD2,TRBJ2-1,TGTGCCAGCTCACCACCTAAATCTAGCGGGAGCTCCTACAATGAGCAGTTCTTC,CASSPPKSSGSSYNEQFF
TRBV3-1,few,NA,TRBJ1-2,TGTGCCAGCAGCCAGACAGGCCCCTATGGCTACACCTTC,CASSQTGPYGYTF
TRBV29-1,many,NA,TRBJ2-2,TGCAGCGTTGTATGGACCACCGGGGAGCTGTTTTTT,CSVVWTTGELFF
TRBV15,NA,NA,TRBJ2-7,TGTGCCACCAGTCGACTCGGCTACGAGCAGTACTTC,CATSRLGYEQYF
TRBV5-1,few,TRBD2,TRBJ2-3,TGCGCCAGCAGCTTGGACGGACTAGCGGGGGGAGGCACAGATACGCAGTATTTT,CASSLDGLAGGGTDTQYF
TRBV30,NA,NA,TRBJ2-1,TGTGCCTGGAGTGTCGGGGGGCTCAATGAGCAGTTCTTC,CAWSVGGLNEQFF
TRBV18,NA,TRBD2,TRBJ2-1,TGTGCCAGCTCACCAAGCGGGAGAAATCGCAATGAGCAGTTCTTC,CASSPSGRNRNEQFF
TRBV11-3,NA,TRBD2,TRBJ2-5,TGTGCCAGCAGCTTAAGTGCACCACGAGCGGGGGGGGAGACCCAGTACTTC,CASSLSAPRAGGETQYF
TRBV5-1,many,NA,TRBJ2-2,TGCGCCAGCAGCTTTAACGGAAACACCGGGGAGCTGTTTTTT,CASSFNGNTGELFF
TRBV7-2,many,NA,TRBJ2-7,TGTGCCAGCACCCCAATGCCGGGATACGAGCAGTACTTC,CASTPMPGYEQYF
TRBV30,few,TRBD2,TRBJ2-1,TGTGCCTGGAGTTTTAGCGGGAGGGGGAATGAGCAGTTCTTC,CAWSFSGRGNEQFF